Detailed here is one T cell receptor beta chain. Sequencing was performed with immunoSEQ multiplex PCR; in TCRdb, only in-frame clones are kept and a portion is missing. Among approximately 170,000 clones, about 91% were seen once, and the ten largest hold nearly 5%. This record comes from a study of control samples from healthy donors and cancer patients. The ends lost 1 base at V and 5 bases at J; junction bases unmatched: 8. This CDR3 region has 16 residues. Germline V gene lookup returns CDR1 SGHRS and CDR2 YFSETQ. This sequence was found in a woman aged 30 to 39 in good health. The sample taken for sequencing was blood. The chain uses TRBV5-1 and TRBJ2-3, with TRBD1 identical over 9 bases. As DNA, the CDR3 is TGCGCCAGCAGCTTGACCCGACAGGGGGTAAGAGATACGCAGTATTTT. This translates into CASSLTRQGVRDTQYF.